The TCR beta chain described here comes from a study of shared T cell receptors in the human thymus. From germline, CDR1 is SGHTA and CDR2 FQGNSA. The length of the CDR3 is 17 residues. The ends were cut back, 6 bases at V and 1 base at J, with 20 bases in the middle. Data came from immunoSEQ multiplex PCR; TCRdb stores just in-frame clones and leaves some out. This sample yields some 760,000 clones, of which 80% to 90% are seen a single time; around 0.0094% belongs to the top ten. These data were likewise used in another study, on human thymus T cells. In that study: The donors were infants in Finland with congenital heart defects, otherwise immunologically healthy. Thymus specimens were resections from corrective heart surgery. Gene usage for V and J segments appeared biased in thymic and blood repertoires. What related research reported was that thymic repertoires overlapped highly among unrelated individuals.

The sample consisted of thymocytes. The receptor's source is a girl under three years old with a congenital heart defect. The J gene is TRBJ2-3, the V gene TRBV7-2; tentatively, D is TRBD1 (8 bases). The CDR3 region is CASSQSGAGQGTDTQYF. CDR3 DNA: TGTGCCAGCAGTCAAAGCGGAGCGGGACAGGGCACAGATACGCAGTATTTT.